These 20 T cell receptor beta chains originate from one sample sequenced in a study of identical twins. TCRdb reprocessed the 5' RACE reads with MiXCR, giving one entry per CDR3 protein. The sample carries hundreds of thousands of distinct CDR3 sequences, about 12% recorded once. In addition, the sample was reused for a study of yellow fever vaccine responses in identical twins.

Sequenced material: PBMCs. Source of these receptors: a young woman in good health.

This rearrangement joins TRBV7-2 to TRBJ2-7; D uncertain. The germline V gene encodes CDR1 SGHTA and CDR2 FQGNSA. The germline V and J ends were trimmed by 5 bases and 0 bases, with 14 bases remaining between them. The CDR3 covers 15 residues. The chain's CDR3 is CASSPALTFSYEQYF. In nucleotides, the CDR3 is TGTGCCAGCAGCCCCGCCCTCACATTCTCCTACGAGCAGTACTTC.

There are a few counts of this clonotype. This sequence joins TRBV12-3 or TRBV12-4 and TRBJ2-5; possibly TRBD1 or TRBD2 for D (6 bases each). V lost 4 bases and J 4 bases, leaving 16 bases between the germline ends. The length of the CDR3 is 15 residues. This CDR3 is CASSSGDNGRETQYF. In DNA, the CDR3 is TGTGCCAGCAGTTCTGGGGACAACGGGAGAGAGACCCAGTACTTC.

The chain employs TRBV6-1 and TRBJ1-5; D remains unclear. Germline V CDR1 and CDR2: MNHNS, SASEGT. The germline V and J ends were trimmed by 7 bases and 2 bases, with 9 bases remaining between them. The CDR3 length is 13 residues. The CDR3 bases are TGTGCCAGCAACCCTCAGGGCAATCAGCCCCAGCATTTT. Translation gives CASNPQGNQPQHF.

This clonotype was recorded a few times. The rearrangement joins TRBV6-1 to TRBJ1-2; TRBD1 is a possible D gene (5 bases). Germline CDR1 reads MNHNS; CDR2 reads SASEGT. The CDR3 is 13 amino acids. Deletions cut 4 bases from V and 4 bases from J, with 10 bases between. The CDR3 nucleotides are TGTGCCAGCAGTGGGCTAGGGACCTATGGCTACACCTTC. Translated, it gives CASSGLGTYGYTF.

This clonotype was observed at least ten times. The junction differs from germline at one of its ends, possibly a read error. The rearrangement joins TRBV12-3 or TRBV12-4 to TRBJ1-5; D not resolved. The CDR3 consists of 12 residues. CDR3 loop: CASSASPVPNDF. The CDR3 coding sequence is TGTGCCAGCAGTGCCTCGCCGGTCCCTAATGATTTT.

This chain joins TRBV5-1 and TRBJ2-7, with 12 bases fitting TRBD1. CDR3 length: 17 residues. The junction had 19 bases not matched to a gene; V was cut back by 3 bases and J by 12 bases. Germline V lookup: CDR1 SGHRS, CDR2 YFSETQ. The CDR3 nucleotides read TGCGCCAGCAGCTCCACCTCCGGGACAGGGGGCTTAGGGCCCTTGTACGTC. It is translated as CASSSTSGTGGLGPLYV.

This clonotype was observed a handful of times. The rearrangement links TRBV4-1 to TRBJ2-1, with 11 bases that match TRBD2. Germline-derived CDR1 and CDR2 are MGHRA and YSYEKL. CDR3 size: 18 residues. Trimming removed 0 bases from V and 6 bases from J; junction bases left unmatched: 10. CDR3 region: CASSQDLLAGARTNEQFF. In nucleotides, the CDR3 is TGCGCCAGCAGCCAAGATTTACTAGCGGGGGCCCGAACCAATGAGCAGTTCTTC.

This clonotype was observed many times. This chain links TRBV5-6 with TRBJ1-1; D gene uncertain. Germline CDR1 and CDR2: SGHDT and YYEEEE. The V end was cut by 1 base, the J end by 0 bases, with 7 bases between. The length of the CDR3 is 14 residues. Written as DNA, the CDR3 is TGTGCCAGCAGCTTGACCGCGGTGAACACTGAAGCTTTCTTT. Its translation is CASSLTAVNTEAFF. Using reference TRBV5-6 and TRBJ1-1 for the parts outside the CDR3, the full variable domain is DAGVTQSPTHLIKTRGQQVTLRCSPKSGHDTVSWYQQALGQGPQFIFQYYEEEERQRGNFPDRFSGHQFPNYSSELNVNALLLGDSALYLCASSLTAVNTEAFFGQGTRLTVV.

The genes are TRBV3-1 and TRBJ2-2, with TRBD2 matching over 7 bases. Germline-derived CDR1 and CDR2 are LGHDT and YNNKEL (reference sequence). After removal of 1 base from V and 6 bases from J, the junction contained 11 bases not matched to a gene. There are 17 residues in the CDR3. CDR3 bases: TGTGCCAGCAGCCAAGGTTTCGCGGGAGTAGCACCCGGGGAGCTGTTTTTT. It is translated as CASSQGFAGVAPGELFF.

This clonotype came up a few times. This chain uses TRBV3-1 with TRBJ1-2; weak D call: TRBD1 (6 bases). The CDR3 runs to 14 residues. CDR1 and CDR2 from the germline V gene are LGHDT and YNNKEL (reference sequence). V lost 0 bases and J 8 bases, leaving 13 bases between the germline ends. As DNA, the CDR3 is TGTGCCAGCAGCCAAGAGGTGGGGGCGGAAGGCTACACCTTC. It specifies CASSQEVGAEGYTF.

This rearrangement joins TRBV27 to TRBJ1-1; D remains unclear. The length of the CDR3 is 11 residues. Trimming pared 6 bases from V and 6 bases from J, leaving 8 bases between. The V gene's germline CDR1 is MNHEY and CDR2 SMNVEV (reference sequence). The CDR3 region is CASRSFAEAFF. The DNA for the CDR3 is TGTGCCAGCAGAAGTTTCGCTGAAGCTTTCTTT.

This chain joins TRBV20-1 and TRBJ2-6; D not resolved. The CDR3 length is 12 residues. With 4 bases removed from V and 2 bases from J, the gap between germline ends came to 3 bases. Germline V lookup: CDR1 DFQATT, CDR2 SNEGSKA (reference sequence). The CDR3 spells CSAKPGANVLTF. CDR3 sequence (DNA): TGCAGTGCTAAGCCTGGGGCCAACGTCCTGACTTTC.

The J gene is TRBJ2-1, the V gene TRBV5-1; 7 bases map to TRBD2. The CDR3 has 17 amino acids. CDR1 is SGHRS, CDR2 YFSETQ, per germline. With 4 bases clipped from V and 8 bases from J, the junction kept 18 bases outside the gene matches. Here the CDR3 reads CASSSTTLSAGYHEQFF. CDR3 DNA: TGCGCCAGCAGCAGTACTACCCTATCAGCGGGATACCATGAGCAGTTCTTC.

The chain carries TRBV12-3 or TRBV12-4 and TRBJ1-6; D possibly corresponds to TRBD1 (5 bases). The V gene lost 7 bases and the J gene lost 7 bases, with 14 bases spanning the gap. The CDR3 is 14 amino acids. The DNA for the CDR3 is TGTGCCAGCAACCGCGGCGGGGGAAATTCACCCCTCCACTTT. Protein: CASNRGGGNSPLHF.

The rearrangement links TRBV4-1 to TRBJ1-1; D gene unclear. Germline-derived CDR1 and CDR2 are MGHRA and YSYEKL. Trimming pared 1 base from V and 10 bases from J, leaving 19 bases between. The CDR3 is made up of 15 amino acids. This CDR3 is CASSQARTAGKGAFF. The CDR3 DNA reads as TGCGCCAGCAGCCAAGCCAGGACGGCAGGAAAAGGAGCTTTCTTT.

This CDR3 is CASSPRGHPTGELFF. The CDR3 DNA follows: TGTGCCAGCAGCCCGAGGGGACACCCCACCGGGGAGCTGTTTTTT. The chain carries TRBV7-9 and TRBJ2-2; perhaps TRBD1 as D (6 bases). In germline, CDR1 is SEHNR, CDR2 FQNEAQ (reference sequence). The CDR3 contains 15 residues. Trimming pared 5 bases from V and 4 bases from J, leaving 14 bases between.

The chain combines TRBV5-1 with TRBJ2-3; D may be TRBD1 (6 bases). V lost 4 bases to trimming and J lost 3 bases, with 24 bases between them. The CDR3 is made up of 18 amino acids. CDR1 SGHRS and CDR2 YFSETQ come from the germline V gene. CDR3 in amino acids: CASSVRILQGEKTDTQYF. CDR3 coding DNA: TGCGCCAGCAGCGTACGAATCCTACAGGGAGAAAAAACAGATACGCAGTATTTT.

This clonotype has more than one count but fewer than ten. V gene TRBV5-1 combines with J gene TRBJ2-1, with unresolved D. Deletions cut 3 bases from V and 0 bases from J, with 10 bases between. The CDR3 consists of 15 residues. Germline CDR1 reads SGHRS; CDR2 reads YFSETQ. CDR3 nucleotides: TGCGCCAGCAGCTATGACGGAGACTCCTACAATGAGCAGTTCTTC. The encoded protein is CASSYDGDSYNEQFF.

This clonotype was seen a handful of times. The chain uses TRBV20-1 and TRBJ2-1; no firm D call. Germline V lookup: CDR1 DFQATT, CDR2 SNEGSKA (reference sequence). CDR3 length: 15 amino acids. V was shortened by 3 bases and J by 1 base, with 13 bases between the two germline ends. As DNA, the CDR3 is TGCAGTGCTAGGGCCCAATACTTATCCTACAATGAGCAGTTCTTC. Translating gives CSARAQYLSYNEQFF.

This clonotype has a handful of counts. The gene calls are TRBV7-8 and TRBJ1-5; D is possibly TRBD1 (5 bases). V dropped 5 bases and J dropped 8 bases, with 10 bases sitting between them. Germline-derived CDR1 and CDR2 are SGHVS and FQNEAQ. CDR3 length: 12 amino acids. The CDR3 DNA follows: TGTGCCAGCAGCATACCACAGGAGCCCCAGCATTTT. This sequence encodes CASSIPQEPQHF.